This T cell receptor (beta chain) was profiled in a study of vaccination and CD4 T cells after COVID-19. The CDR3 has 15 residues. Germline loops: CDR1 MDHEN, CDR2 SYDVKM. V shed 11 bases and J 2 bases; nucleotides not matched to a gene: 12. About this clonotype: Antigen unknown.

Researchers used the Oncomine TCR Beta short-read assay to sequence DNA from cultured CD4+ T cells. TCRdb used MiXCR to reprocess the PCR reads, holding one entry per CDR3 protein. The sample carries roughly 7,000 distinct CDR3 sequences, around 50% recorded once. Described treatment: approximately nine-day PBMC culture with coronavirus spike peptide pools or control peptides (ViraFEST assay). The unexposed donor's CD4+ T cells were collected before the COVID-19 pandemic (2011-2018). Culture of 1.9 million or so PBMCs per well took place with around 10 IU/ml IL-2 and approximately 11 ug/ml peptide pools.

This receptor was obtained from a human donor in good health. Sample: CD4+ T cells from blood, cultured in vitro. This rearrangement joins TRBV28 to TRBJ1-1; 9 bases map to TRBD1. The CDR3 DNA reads TGTGCCGCCCAGAGACAGGGGGTGAGAAACACTGAAGCTTTCTTT. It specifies CAAQRQGVRNTEAFF. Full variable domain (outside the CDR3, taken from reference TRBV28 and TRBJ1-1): DVKVTQSSRYLVKRTGEKVFLECVQDMDHENMFWYRQDPGLGLRLIYFSYDVKMKEKGDIPEGYSVSREKKERFSLILESASTNQTSMYLCAAQRQGVRNTEAFFGQGTRLTVV.